In this sample, the clone carrying this T cell receptor (beta chain) turned up a few times. Its antigen is not known. Together with a sample-barcoded 5' primer, a J-beta primer mix was included in a second PCR lasting roughly 6 to 12 cycles. The template-switch adaptor was a 5' adaptor with 12 random nucleotides. It tagged each cDNA molecule. MiXCR was run by TCRdb on the 5' RACE reads, yielding one entry per CDR3 protein. In the table there are about 810,000 distinct CDR3 sequences, 36% of which are singletons. This record belongs to a study of blood T cells in healthy people across ages. Study-wide findings and caveats: With donor CMV status unknown, expanded clonotype changes were possibly confounded. While age rose, TCR beta diversity per million T cells dropped in a roughly linear way.

The CDR3 totals 16 residues. Germline V CDR1 and CDR2: SGHTA, FQGTGA. J lost 4 bases, V lost 2 bases, and 7 bases had no gene match. The V gene is TRBV7-3, the J gene TRBJ2-3, with 9 bases aligning to TRBD2. The specimen sequenced was blood. The TCR was taken from a young man in good health. The CDR3 spells CASSLVGGGEPDTQYF. The CDR3 nucleotides read TGTGCCAGCAGCTTAGTTGGCGGGGGGGAACCAGATACGCAGTATTTT.